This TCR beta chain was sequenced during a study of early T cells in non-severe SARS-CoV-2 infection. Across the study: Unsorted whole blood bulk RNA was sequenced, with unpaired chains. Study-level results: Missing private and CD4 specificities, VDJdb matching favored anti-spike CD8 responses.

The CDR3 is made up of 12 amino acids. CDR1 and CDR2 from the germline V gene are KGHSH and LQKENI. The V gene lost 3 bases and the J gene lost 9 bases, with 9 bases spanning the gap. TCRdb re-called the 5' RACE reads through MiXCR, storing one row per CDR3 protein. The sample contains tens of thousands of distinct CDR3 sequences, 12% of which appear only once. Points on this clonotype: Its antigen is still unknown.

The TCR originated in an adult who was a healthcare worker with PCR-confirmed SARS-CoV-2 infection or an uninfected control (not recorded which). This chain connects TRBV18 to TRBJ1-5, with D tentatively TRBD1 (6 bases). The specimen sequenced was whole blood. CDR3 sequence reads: CASSPGGGPQHF. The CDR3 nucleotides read TGTGCCAGCTCACCGGGAGGGGGGCCCCAGCATTTT.